Listed here is a single TCR beta chain. Its antigen is unknown. The sample is drawn from a study of graft-versus-host responses after intestinal transplantation. Study in general: Each of the recipients got a multivisceral, liver-intestinal, or isolated intestinal transplant. The study gave all recipients anti-thymocyte globulin induction, then tacrolimus and steroids for roughly 3 years. Study-level findings and limits: Investigators detected GvH clones in recipient marrow, with some emerging earlier in ileum or blood. Allografts of one patient group, those with graft-donor T cell macrochimerism, had high graft-versus-host to host-versus-graft clonal ratios.

Germline loops: CDR1 MNHNY, CDR2 SVGAGI (reference sequence). The CDR3 consists of 14 residues. Trimming shortened V by 2 bases and J by 0 bases, and 8 bases separated the two germline ends. Sequencing used immunoSEQ multiplex PCR; TCRdb keeps in-frame clones, though not all of them. There are roughly 12,000 clones in the sample; around 83% occur only once, and approximately 53% lies in the top ten. Sample: PBMCs, taken around 120 days after transplant. The chain has TRBV6-6 and TRBJ2-7; D is unresolved. This receptor was obtained from a human patient who received an intestinal transplant, so some T cells may come from the graft donor. The CDR3 bases are TGTGCCAGCAGTTACGGCACAGCCTCCTACGAGCAGTACTTC. Translated, it gives CASSYGTASYEQYF.